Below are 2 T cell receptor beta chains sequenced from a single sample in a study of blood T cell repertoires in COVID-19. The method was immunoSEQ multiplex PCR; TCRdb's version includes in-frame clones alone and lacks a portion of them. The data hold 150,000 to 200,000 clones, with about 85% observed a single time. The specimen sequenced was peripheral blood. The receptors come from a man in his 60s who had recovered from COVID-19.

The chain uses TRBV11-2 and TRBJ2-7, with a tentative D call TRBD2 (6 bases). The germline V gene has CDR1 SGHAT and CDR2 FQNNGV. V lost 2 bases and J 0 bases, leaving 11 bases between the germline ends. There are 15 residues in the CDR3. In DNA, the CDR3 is TGTGCCAGCAGCTTATACGGAGGGGTCTCCTACGAGCAGTACTTC. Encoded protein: CASSLYGGVSYEQYF. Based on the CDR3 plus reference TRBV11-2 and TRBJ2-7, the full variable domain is EAGVAQSPRYKIIEKRQSVAFWCNPISGHATLYWYQQILGQGPKLLIQFQNNGVVDDSQLPKDRFSAERLKGVDSTLKIQPAKLEDSAVYLCASSLYGGVSYEQYFGPGTRLTVT.

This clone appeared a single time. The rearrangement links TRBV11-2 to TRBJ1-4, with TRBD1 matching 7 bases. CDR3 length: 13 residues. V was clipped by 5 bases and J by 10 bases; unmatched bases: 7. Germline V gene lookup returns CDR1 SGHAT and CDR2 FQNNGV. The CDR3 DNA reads TGTGCCAGCAGCGCGGACAGGTTAGGAAAACTGTTTTTT. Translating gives CASSADRLGKLFF.